The next 32 T cell receptor beta chains were all read from a single sample in a study of monozygotic twins with inflammatory bowel disease. For each CDR3 protein, TCRdb gives one entry from its re-call of the 5' RACE reads, without DNA. The sample includes about 380,000 distinct CDR3 sequences. Sample: blood. The receptors come from a human donor with ulcerative colitis or Crohn's disease, or a healthy co-twin of an affected twin (not recorded which).

The chain couples TRBV20-1 to TRBJ2-1; TCRdb picks TRBD2, but there is no DNA to check that call. CDR3 length: 18 amino acids. Germline-derived CDR1 and CDR2 are DFQATT and SNEGSKA (reference sequence). CDR3: CSARDSARAVPPYNEQFF.

This chain uses TRBV5-1 with TRBJ1-1; there is no DNA to check the TCRdb D call of TRBD1. The germline V gene has CDR1 SGHRS and CDR2 YFSETQ. The CDR3 runs 14 residues. CDR3 in amino acids: CASSPNRGGKGAFF.

The chain combines TRBV5-1 with TRBJ1-1. This CDR3 contains 15 residues. CDR1 SGHRS and CDR2 YFSETQ come from the germline V gene. The CDR3 spells CASSPYNLVGTEAFF.

V gene TRBV4-1 combines with J gene TRBJ1-1. Germline V lookup: CDR1 MGHRA, CDR2 YSYEKL. This CDR3 is 16 amino acids long. The CDR3 reads CASSQGLKGLGTEAFF.

The chain combines TRBV6-5 with TRBJ1-4. Germline V gene data show CDR1 as MNHEY and CDR2 as SVGAGI. The CDR3 is made up of 16 amino acids. The CDR3 spells CASSYSKAATNEKLFF.

The chain couples TRBV20-1 to TRBJ2-1; TCRdb outputs TRBD1, but without DNA this stays unchecked. Germline-derived CDR1 and CDR2 are DFQATT and SNEGSKA (reference sequence). This CDR3 has 14 amino acids. CDR3 region: CSPGGGRNGNEQFF.

Here the CDR3 reads CASSLVAAVKTQYF. The V call is TRBV7-2, the J call TRBJ2-5; TCRdb calls TRBD2, which cannot be checked without DNA. The CDR3 contains 14 residues. CDR1 and CDR2 from the germline V gene are SGHTA and FQGNSA.

The rearrangement joins TRBV14 to TRBJ2-7; the TCRdb call, TRBD1, lacks DNA for checking. Germline V gene lookup returns CDR1 SGHDN and CDR2 FVKESK. The CDR3 has 13 amino acids. This CDR3 reads CASSQGRQSEQYF. Supplemented by reference TRBV14 and TRBJ2-7, the full variable domain reads EAGVTQFPSHSVIEKGQTVTLRCDPISGHDNLYWYRRVMGKEIKFLLHFVKESKQDESGMPNNRFLAERTGGTYSTLKVQPAELEDSGVYFCASSQGRQSEQYFGPGTRLTVT.

The V call is TRBV7-3, the J call TRBJ2-2; TCRdb outputs TRBD2, but without DNA this stays unchecked. Germline V gene data show CDR1 as SGHTA and CDR2 as FQGTGA. This CDR3 is 17 amino acids long. The CDR3 protein is CASSLLVAGGRTGELFF.

The chain is built from TRBV12-3 or TRBV12-4 and TRBJ1-5. The CDR3 has 12 amino acids. The CDR3 sequence: CASSSRVQPQHF.

The chain is built from TRBV7-2 and TRBJ1-5. The germline CDR1 and CDR2 sequences are SGHTA and FQGNSA. The CDR3 has 12 amino acids. The CDR3 reads CASSGLNQPQHF.

V gene TRBV14 combines with J gene TRBJ2-2; there is no DNA to check the TCRdb D call of TRBD1. Germline V lookup: CDR1 SGHDN, CDR2 FVKESK. The CDR3 extends over 15 amino acids. The CDR3 sequence is CASSRLGQLPGELFF.

The chain is built from TRBV5-5 and TRBJ2-1; TCRdb reports TRBD1, a call that lacks DNA to check it against. Germline-derived CDR1 and CDR2 are SGHKS and YYEKEE (reference sequence). The CDR3 is made up of 16 amino acids. The CDR3 region is CASSFPGGDDYNEQFF.

The chain joins TRBV7-2 to TRBJ1-2. CDR1 and CDR2 from the germline V gene are SGHTA and FQGNSA. This CDR3 has 16 residues. This chain's CDR3 is CASSSSRGRANYGYTF.

The chain has TRBV19 and TRBJ1-5. The CDR3 length is 14 residues. The germline V gene has CDR1 LNHDA and CDR2 SQIVND (reference sequence). The CDR3 protein is CASIGQGMGQPQHF. Based on the CDR3 plus reference TRBV19 and TRBJ1-5, the full variable domain is DGGITQSPKYLFRKEGQNVTLSCEQNLNHDAMYWYRQDPGQGLRLIYYSQIVNDFQKGDIAEGYSVSREKKESFPLTVTSAQKNPTAFYLCASIGQGMGQPQHFGDGTRLSIL.

This chain joins TRBV4-2 and TRBJ2-7; as DNA is missing, the TRBD1 call by TCRdb cannot be tested. The CDR3 consists of 16 residues. Germline CDR1 LGHNA, CDR2 YNFKEQ. CDR3 sequence: CASSQDQGRGAYEQYF.

The chain has TRBV12-3 or TRBV12-4 and TRBJ1-5; TCRdb outputs TRBD1, but without DNA this stays unchecked. The CDR3 length is 14 residues. The CDR3 sequence: CASSFSGVNQPQHF.

V usage is TRBV6-2 or TRBV6-3 and J usage is TRBJ2-2; absent DNA, TCRdb's TRBD2 call cannot be checked. The CDR3 is 17 residues long. Germline loops: CDR1 MNHEY, CDR2 SVGEGT. The CDR3: CASSYPPAGGVAGELFF.

This chain connects TRBV5-1 to TRBJ2-3; as DNA is missing, the TRBD1 call by TCRdb cannot be tested. Germline V CDR1 and CDR2: SGHRS, YFSETQ. The CDR3 is made up of 22 amino acids. The CDR3 reads CASSRKNTGSASVAASTDTQYF.

Here the CDR3 reads CASSTLLRAYEQYF. The genes are TRBV7-2 and TRBJ2-7; TCRdb's D gene call, TRBD1, goes unchecked for lack of DNA. The CDR3 has 14 amino acids. The germline V gene has CDR1 SGHTA and CDR2 FQGNSA.

The chain combines TRBV7-3 with TRBJ1-1; the D call from TCRdb, TRBD1, cannot be confirmed without DNA. This CDR3 comprises 14 residues. Germline CDR1 is SGHTA and CDR2 is FQGTGA. CDR3 amino acids: CASSHRQGFAEAFF.

The chain recombines TRBV3-1 with TRBJ1-4. The V gene's germline CDR1 is LGHDT and CDR2 YNNKEL (reference sequence). The CDR3 covers 13 residues. CDR3: CASNHGGNEKLFF.

This chain uses TRBV27 with TRBJ2-7. The CDR3 loop spans 16 amino acids. The germline V gene has CDR1 MNHEY and CDR2 SMNVEV (reference sequence). CDR3: CASSLLAGQIPYEQYF.

The V call is TRBV9, the J call TRBJ2-1. Germline-derived CDR1 and CDR2 are SGDLS and YYNGEE. The CDR3 loop spans 14 amino acids. The CDR3 sequence: CASSVGSSYNEQFF. The full variable domain, completed using reference TRBV9 and TRBJ2-1, is DSGVTQTPKHLITATGQRVTLRCSPRSGDLSVYWYQQSLDQGLQFLIQYYNGEERAKGNILERFSAQQFPDLHSELNLSSLELGDSALYFCASSVGSSYNEQFFGPGTRLTVL.

V gene TRBV5-5 combines with J gene TRBJ2-7. The germline V gene encodes CDR1 SGHKS and CDR2 YYEKEE (reference sequence). CDR3 length equals 13 residues. CDR3 in amino acids: CASSSRTSHEQYF.

The chain carries TRBV2 and TRBJ2-1; TCRdb returns TRBD1, unconfirmable since there is no DNA. The CDR3 runs 11 residues. Looked up from germline, CDR1 is SNHLY and CDR2 is FYNNEI. The CDR3 reads CASSLPVEQFF.

V gene TRBV18 combines with J gene TRBJ1-2; the D call of TRBD1 rests on TCRdb alone, since no DNA is present to check it. The CDR3 spans 13 residues. Germline V gene sequence: CDR1 KGHSH, CDR2 LQKENI. The CDR3 region is CASSPGQGDGYTF.

J is TRBJ2-1 and V is TRBV11-2; absent DNA, TCRdb's TRBD1 call cannot be checked. The CDR3 covers 16 residues. From germline, CDR1 is SGHAT and CDR2 FQNNGV. CDR3 residues: CASSLALGQGIGEQFF.

This CDR3 is CASRSPPGGPSTDTQYF. This chain links TRBV7-2 with TRBJ2-3; TCRdb names TRBD2, which stays unverified in the absence of DNA. The CDR3 sequence is 17 residues long. Germline V gives CDR1 SGHTA, CDR2 FQGNSA.

The V and J genes are TRBV7-2 and TRBJ2-7. The CDR3 covers 14 residues. The V gene's germline CDR1 is SGHTA and CDR2 FQGNSA. Here the CDR3 reads CASSPSQGFYEQYF.

The chain couples TRBV12-3 or TRBV12-4 to TRBJ2-3. The CDR3 is 15 amino acids. The CDR3 here is CASRRLLSSTDTQYF.

The genes are TRBV18 and TRBJ2-7. The CDR3 extends over 13 amino acids. The germline gives CDR1 KGHSH, CDR2 LQKENI. CDR3: CASSPQGSYEQYF.